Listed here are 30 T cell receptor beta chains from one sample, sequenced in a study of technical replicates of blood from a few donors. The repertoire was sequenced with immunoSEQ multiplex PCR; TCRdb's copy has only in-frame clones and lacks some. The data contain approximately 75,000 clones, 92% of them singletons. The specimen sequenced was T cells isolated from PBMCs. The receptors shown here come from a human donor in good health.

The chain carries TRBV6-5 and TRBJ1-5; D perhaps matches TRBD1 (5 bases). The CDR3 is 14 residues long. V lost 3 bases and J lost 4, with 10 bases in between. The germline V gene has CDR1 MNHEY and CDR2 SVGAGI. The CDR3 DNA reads TGTGCCAGCAGTTATGACAGAAGTAATCAGCCCCAGCATTTT. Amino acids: CASSYDRSNQPQHF.

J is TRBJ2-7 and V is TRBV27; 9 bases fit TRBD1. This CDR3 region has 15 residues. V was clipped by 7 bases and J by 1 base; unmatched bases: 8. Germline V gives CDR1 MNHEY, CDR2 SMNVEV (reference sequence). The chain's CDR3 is CASMGQGFSSYEQYF. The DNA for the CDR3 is TGTGCCAGCATGGGACAGGGTTTCTCATCCTACGAGCAGTACTTC.

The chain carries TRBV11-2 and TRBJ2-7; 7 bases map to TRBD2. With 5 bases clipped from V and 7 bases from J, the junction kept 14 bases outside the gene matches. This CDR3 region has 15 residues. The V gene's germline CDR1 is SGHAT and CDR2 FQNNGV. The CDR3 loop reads CASSVFGGGKEEQYF. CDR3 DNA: TGTGCCAGCAGCGTTTTTGGGGGAGGGAAAGAAGAGCAGTACTTC.

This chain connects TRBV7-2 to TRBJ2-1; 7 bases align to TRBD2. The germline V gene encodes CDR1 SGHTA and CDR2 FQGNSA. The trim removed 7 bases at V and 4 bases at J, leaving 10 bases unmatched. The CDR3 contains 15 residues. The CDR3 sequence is CASTGFSGSYNEQFF. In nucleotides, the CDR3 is TGTGCCAGCACTGGATTTAGCGGGTCGTACAATGAGCAGTTCTTC.

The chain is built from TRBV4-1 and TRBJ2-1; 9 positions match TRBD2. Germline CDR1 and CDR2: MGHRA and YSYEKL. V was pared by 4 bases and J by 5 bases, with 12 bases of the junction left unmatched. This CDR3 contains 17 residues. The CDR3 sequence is CASSLVAQREANNEQFF. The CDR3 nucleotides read TGCGCCAGCAGCCTCGTGGCCCAGCGGGAGGCTAACAATGAGCAGTTCTTC.

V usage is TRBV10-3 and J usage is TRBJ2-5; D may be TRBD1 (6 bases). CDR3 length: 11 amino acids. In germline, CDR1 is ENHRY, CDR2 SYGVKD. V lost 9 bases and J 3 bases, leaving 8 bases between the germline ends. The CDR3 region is CAIQGEETQYF. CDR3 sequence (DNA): TGTGCCATACAGGGTGAAGAGACCCAGTACTTC.

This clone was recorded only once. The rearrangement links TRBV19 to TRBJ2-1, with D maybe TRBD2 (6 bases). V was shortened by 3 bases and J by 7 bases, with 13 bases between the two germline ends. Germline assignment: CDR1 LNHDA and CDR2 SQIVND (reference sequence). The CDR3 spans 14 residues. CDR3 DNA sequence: TGTGCCAGTAGTATTGGCGGGACCCCTAATGAGCAGTTCTTC. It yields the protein CASSIGGTPNEQFF.

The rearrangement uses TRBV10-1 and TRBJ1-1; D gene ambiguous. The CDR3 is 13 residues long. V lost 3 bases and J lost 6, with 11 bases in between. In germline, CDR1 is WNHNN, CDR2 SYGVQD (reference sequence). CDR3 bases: TGCGCCAGCAGTGATAATTCCCCGGCTGAAGCTTTCTTT. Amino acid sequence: CASSDNSPAEAFF.

CDR3 sequence (DNA): TGTGCCAGCAGCTTAGCCCGCGGGACAGGGAACTACGAGCAGTACTTC. It encodes CASSLARGTGNYEQYF. This chain uses TRBV7-8 with TRBJ2-7; 9 positions match TRBD1. The germline gives CDR1 SGHVS, CDR2 FQNEAQ. The CDR3 runs 16 residues. Trimming removed 0 bases from V and 3 bases from J; junction bases left unmatched: 6. Together with reference TRBV7-8 and TRBJ2-7, the CDR3 gives the full variable domain: GAGVSQSPRYKVAKRGQDVALRCDPISGHVSLFWYQQALGQGPEFLTYFQNEAQLDKSGLPSDRFFAERPEGSVSTLKIQRTQQEDSAVYLCASSLARGTGNYEQYFGPGTRLTVT.

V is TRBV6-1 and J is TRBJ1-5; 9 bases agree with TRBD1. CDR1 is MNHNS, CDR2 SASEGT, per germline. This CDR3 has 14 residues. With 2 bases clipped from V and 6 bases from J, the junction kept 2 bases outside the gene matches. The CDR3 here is CASSENRGPQPQHF. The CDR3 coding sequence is TGTGCCAGCAGTGAAAACAGGGGGCCTCAGCCCCAGCATTTT.

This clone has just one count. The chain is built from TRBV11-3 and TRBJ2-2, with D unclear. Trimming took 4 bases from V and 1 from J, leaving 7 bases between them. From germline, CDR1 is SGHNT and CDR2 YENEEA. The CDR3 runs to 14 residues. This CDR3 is CASSYSGNTGELFF. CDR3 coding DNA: TGTGCCAGCAGCTATTCAGGGAACACCGGGGAGCTGTTTTTT.

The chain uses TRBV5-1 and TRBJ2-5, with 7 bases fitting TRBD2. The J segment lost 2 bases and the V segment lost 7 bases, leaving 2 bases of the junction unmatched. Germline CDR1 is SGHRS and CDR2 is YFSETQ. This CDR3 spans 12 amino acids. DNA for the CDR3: TGCGCCAGCGGGAGGGAGCAAGAGACCCAGTACTTC. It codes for CASGREQETQYF.

CDR3 in DNA: TGTGCCAGCAGTTTATCAGATTCCCCACACAATGAGCAGTTCTTC. It is translated as CASSLSDSPHNEQFF. This rearrangement joins TRBV28 to TRBJ2-1, with D unclear. There are 15 residues in the CDR3. Germline loops: CDR1 MDHEN, CDR2 SYDVKM. V was cut by 1 base and J by 5 bases, with 12 bases left in between.

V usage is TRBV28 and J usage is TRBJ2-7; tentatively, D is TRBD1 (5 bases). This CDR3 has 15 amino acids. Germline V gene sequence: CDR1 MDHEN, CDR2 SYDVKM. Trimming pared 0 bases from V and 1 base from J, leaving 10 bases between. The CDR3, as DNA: TGTGCCAGCAGTTTATGGGGGCAGGCGTCCTACGAGCAGTACTTC. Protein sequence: CASSLWGQASYEQYF.

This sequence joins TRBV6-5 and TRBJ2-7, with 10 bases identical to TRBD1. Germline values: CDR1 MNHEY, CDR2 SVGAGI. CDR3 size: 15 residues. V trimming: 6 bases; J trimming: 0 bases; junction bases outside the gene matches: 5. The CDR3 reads CASSRRDRGSYEQYF. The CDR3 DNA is TGTGCCAGCAGCCGCCGGGACAGGGGCTCCTACGAGCAGTACTTC.

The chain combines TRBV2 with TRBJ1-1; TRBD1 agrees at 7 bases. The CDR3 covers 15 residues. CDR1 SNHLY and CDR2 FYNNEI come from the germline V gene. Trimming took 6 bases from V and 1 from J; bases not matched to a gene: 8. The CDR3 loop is CASSLSSGGNTEAFF. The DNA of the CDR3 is TGTGCCAGCAGCCTGTCCTCAGGGGGGAACACTGAAGCTTTCTTT. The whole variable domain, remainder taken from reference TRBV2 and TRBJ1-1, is EPEVTQTPSHQVTQMGQEVILRCVPISNHLYFYWYRQILGQKVEFLVSFYNNEISEKSEIFDDQFSVERPDGSNFTLKIRSTKLEDSAMYFCASSLSSGGNTEAFFGQGTRLTVV.

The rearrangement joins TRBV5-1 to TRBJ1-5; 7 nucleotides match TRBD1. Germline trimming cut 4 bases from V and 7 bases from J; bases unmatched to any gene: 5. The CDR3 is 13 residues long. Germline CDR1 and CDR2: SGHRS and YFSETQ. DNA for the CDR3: TGCGCCAGCAGCGAAGACAGGGAGCAGCCCCAGCATTTT. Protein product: CASSEDREQPQHF.

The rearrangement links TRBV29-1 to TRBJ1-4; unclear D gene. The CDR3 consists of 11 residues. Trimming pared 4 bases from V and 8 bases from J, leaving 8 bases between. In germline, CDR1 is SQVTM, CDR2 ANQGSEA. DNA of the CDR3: TGCAGCGTTGGGGCCCGGGAAAAACTGTTTTTT. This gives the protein CSVGAREKLFF.

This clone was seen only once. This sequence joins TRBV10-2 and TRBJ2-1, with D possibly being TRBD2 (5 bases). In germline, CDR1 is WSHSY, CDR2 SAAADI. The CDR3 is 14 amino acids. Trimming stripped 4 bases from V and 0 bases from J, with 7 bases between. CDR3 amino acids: CASSVGSSYNEQFF. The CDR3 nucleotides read TGCGCCAGCAGTGTAGGGAGCTCCTACAATGAGCAGTTCTTC.

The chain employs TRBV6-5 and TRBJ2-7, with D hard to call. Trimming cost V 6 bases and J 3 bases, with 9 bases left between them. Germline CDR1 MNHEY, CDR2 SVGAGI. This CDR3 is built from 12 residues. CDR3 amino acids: CASSPPGYEQYF. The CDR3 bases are TGTGCCAGCAGCCCACCCGGCTACGAGCAGTACTTC.

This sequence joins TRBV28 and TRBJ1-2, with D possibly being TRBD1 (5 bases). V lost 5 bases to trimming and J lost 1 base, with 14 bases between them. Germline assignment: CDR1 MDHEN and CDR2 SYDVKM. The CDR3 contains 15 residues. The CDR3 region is CASSRPSDSNYGYTF. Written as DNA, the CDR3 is TGTGCCAGCAGTCGCCCCTCCGACAGTAACTATGGCTACACCTTC.

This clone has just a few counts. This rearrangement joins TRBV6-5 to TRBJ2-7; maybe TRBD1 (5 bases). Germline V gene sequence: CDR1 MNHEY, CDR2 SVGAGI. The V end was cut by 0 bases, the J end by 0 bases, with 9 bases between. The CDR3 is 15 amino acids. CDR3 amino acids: CASSYSQGPSYEQYF. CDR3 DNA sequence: TGTGCCAGCAGTTACTCGCAGGGCCCCTCCTACGAGCAGTACTTC.

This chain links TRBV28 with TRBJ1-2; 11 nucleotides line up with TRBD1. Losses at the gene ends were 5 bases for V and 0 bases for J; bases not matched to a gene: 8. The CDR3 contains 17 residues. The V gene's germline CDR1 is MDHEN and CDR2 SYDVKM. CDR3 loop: CASSPPGQGGANYGYTF. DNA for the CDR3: TGTGCCAGCAGTCCACCGGGACAGGGGGGAGCTAACTATGGCTACACCTTC.

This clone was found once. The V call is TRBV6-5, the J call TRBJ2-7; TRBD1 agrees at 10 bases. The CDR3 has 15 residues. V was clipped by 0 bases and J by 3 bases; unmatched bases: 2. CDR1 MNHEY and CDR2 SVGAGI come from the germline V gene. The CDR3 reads CASSYSGTGVYEQYF. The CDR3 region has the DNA TGTGCCAGCAGTTACTCGGGGACAGGGGTCTACGAGCAGTACTTC.

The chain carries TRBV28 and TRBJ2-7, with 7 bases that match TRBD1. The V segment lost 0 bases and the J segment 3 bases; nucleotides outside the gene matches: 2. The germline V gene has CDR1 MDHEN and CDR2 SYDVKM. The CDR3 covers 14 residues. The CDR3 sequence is CASSLWAGGYEQYF. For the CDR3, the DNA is TGTGCCAGCAGTTTATGGGCAGGGGGCTACGAGCAGTACTTC.

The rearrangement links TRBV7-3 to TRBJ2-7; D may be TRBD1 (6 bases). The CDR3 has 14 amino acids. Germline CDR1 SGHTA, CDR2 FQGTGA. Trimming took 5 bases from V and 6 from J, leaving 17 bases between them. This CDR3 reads CASSREGGLSEQYF. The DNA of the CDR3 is TGTGCCAGCAGCCGGGAAGGGGGATTAAGCGAGCAGTACTTC.

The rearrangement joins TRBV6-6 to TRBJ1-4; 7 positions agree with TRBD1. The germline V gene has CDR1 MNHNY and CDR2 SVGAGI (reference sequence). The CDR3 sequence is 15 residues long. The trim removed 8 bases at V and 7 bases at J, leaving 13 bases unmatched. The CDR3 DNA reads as TGTGCCAGCGCCCCCCAGGGGGGTATTGGTGAAAAACTGTTTTTT. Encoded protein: CASAPQGGIGEKLFF.

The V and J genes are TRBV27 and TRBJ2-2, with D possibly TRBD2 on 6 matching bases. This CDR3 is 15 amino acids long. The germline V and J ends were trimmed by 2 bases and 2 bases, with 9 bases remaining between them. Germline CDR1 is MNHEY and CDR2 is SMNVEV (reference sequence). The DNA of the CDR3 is TGTGCCAGCAGTTTAGGGACTGTTAACACCGGGGAGCTGTTTTTT. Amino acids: CASSLGTVNTGELFF.

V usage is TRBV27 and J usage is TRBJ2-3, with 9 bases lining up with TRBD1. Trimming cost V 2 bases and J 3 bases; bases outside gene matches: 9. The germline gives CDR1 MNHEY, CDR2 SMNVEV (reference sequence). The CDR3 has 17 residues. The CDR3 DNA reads TGTGCCAGCAGTTTAATCCCCGGACAGGGGCCGACAGATACGCAGTATTTT. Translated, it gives CASSLIPGQGPTDTQYF.

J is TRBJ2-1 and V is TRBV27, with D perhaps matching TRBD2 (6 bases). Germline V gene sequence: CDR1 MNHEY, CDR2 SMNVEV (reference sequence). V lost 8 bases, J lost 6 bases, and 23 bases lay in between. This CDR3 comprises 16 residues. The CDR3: CASAGGASGLVNEQFF. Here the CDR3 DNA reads TGTGCCAGCGCCGGGGGAGCCTCGGGACTCGTCAATGAGCAGTTCTTC.